Sequencing of this T cell receptor (beta chain) was carried out in a study of blood T cell repertoires in COVID-19. Original processing methods: Reference gene primer amplification in the assay estimated nucleated cell counts. Some clones are missing from TCRdb's copy, which holds only in-frame ones; the method was immunoSEQ multiplex PCR. Clone size and V and J calls were adopted from that table, with D and trimming inferred from the DNA. Of around 230,000 clones in the sample, around 90% were seen once. This TCR came from a woman between 25 and 40 years old who had recovered from COVID-19. The source material was PBMCs or T cells enriched from blood (not recorded which).

The DNA of the CDR3 is TGTGCCAGCAACCCCCGGGGTGAAGCTTTCTTT. This gives the protein CASNPRGEAFF. V usage is TRBV12-3 or TRBV12-4 and J usage is TRBJ1-1; D is unresolved. The V gene lost 7 bases and the J gene lost 7 bases, with 10 bases spanning the gap. This CDR3 contains 11 residues.